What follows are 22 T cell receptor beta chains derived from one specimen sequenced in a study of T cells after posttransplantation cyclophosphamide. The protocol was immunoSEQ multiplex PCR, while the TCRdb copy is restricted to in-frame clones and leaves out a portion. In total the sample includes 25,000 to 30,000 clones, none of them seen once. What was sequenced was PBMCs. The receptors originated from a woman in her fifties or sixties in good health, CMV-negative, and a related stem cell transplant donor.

CDR3: CASSFDRLAGGQLNEQFF. For the CDR3, the DNA is TGTGCCAGCAGTTTTGACCGACTAGCGGGGGGGCAGCTCAATGAGCAGTTCTTC. V and J are TRBV12-3 or TRBV12-4 and TRBJ2-1; 14 bases match TRBD2. With 3 bases clipped from V and 6 bases from J, the junction kept 10 bases outside the gene matches. The CDR3 is made up of 18 amino acids.

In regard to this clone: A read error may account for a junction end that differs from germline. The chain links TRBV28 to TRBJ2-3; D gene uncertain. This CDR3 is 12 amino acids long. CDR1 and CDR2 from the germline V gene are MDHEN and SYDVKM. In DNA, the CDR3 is TGTGCCAGCAGTTTATTGGCAGATCCGCAGTATTTT. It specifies CASSLLADPQYF.

The CDR3 is CASSPDRGGPRGELFF. CDR3 nucleotide sequence: TGCGCCAGCAGCCCGGACAGGGGGGGGCCGCGAGGGGAGCTGTTTTTT. The V call is TRBV5-1, the J call TRBJ2-2, with 10 bases aligning to TRBD1. Germline CDR1 reads SGHRS; CDR2 reads YFSETQ. The CDR3 spans 16 residues. V was pared by 4 bases and J by 8 bases, with 11 bases of the junction left unmatched.

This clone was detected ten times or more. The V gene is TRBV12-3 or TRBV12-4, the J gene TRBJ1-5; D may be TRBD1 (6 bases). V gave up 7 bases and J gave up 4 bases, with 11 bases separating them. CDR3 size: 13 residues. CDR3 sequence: CASTTQGNQPQHF. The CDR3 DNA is TGTGCCAGCACAACCCAGGGGAATCAGCCCCAGCATTTT.

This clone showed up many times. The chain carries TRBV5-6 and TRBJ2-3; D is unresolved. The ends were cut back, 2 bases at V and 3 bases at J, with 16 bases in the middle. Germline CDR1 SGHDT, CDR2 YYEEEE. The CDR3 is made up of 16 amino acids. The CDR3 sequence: CASSFWQIPRTDTQYF. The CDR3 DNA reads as TGTGCCAGCAGCTTTTGGCAGATCCCTAGGACAGATACGCAGTATTTT.

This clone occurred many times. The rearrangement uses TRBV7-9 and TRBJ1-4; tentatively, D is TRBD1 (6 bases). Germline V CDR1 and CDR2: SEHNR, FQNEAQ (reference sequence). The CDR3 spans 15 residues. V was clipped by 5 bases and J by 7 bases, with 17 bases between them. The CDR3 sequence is CASSPTGIGSEKLFF. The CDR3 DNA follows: TGTGCCAGCAGCCCCACAGGGATCGGGAGTGAAAAACTGTTTTTT.

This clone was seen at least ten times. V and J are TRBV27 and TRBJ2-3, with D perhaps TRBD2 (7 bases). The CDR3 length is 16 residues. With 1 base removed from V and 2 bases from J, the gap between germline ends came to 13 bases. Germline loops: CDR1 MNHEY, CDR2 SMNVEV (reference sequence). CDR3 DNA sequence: TGTGCCAGCAGTTTATATCCGGGGGGCAACACAGATACGCAGTATTTT. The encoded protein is CASSLYPGGNTDTQYF.

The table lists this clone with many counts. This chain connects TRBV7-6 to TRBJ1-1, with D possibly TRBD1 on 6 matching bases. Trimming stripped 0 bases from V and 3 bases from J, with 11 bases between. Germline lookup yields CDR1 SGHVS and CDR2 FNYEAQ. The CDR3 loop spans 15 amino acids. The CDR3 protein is CASSLAQGLDTEAFF. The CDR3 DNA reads TGTGCCAGCAGCTTAGCGCAGGGGTTGGACACTGAAGCTTTCTTT.

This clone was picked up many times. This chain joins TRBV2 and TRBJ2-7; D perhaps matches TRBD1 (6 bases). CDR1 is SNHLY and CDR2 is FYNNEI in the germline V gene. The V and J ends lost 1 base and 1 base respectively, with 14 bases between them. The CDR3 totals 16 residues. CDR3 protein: CASSEVYRVLSYEQYF. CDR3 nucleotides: TGTGCCAGCAGTGAAGTTTACAGGGTTCTTTCCTACGAGCAGTACTTC.

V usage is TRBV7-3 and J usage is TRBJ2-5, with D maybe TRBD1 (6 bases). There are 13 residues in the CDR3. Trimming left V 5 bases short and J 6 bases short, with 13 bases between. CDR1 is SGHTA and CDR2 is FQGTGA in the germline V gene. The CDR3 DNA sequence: TGTGCCAGCAGCCCCAAGGGGGATAAGACCCAGTACTTC. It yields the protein CASSPKGDKTQYF. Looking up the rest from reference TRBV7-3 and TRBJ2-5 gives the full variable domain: GAGVSQTPSNKVTEKGKYVELRCDPISGHTALYWYRQSLGQGPEFLIYFQGTGAADDSGLPNDRFFAVRPEGSVSTLKIQRTERGDSAVYLCASSPKGDKTQYFGPGTRLLVL.

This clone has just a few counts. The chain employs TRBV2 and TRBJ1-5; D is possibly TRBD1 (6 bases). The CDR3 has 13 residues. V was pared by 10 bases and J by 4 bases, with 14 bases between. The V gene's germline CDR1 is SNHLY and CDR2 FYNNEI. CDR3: CATKTGQNQPQHF. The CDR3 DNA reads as TGTGCCACTAAAACAGGGCAGAATCAGCCCCAGCATTTT.

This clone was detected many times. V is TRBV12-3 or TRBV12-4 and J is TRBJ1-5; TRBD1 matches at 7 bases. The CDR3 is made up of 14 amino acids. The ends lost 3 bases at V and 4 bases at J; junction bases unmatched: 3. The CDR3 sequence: CASSFRDRNQPQHF. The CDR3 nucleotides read TGTGCCAGCAGTTTCAGGGACAGAAATCAGCCCCAGCATTTT.

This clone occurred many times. The CDR3 nucleotides read TGTGCCAGCAGCCGCCAAGGGACAGTTGGCGGAGATACGCAGTATTTT. Its translation is CASSRQGTVGGDTQYF. The chain has TRBV27 and TRBJ2-3, with 7 bases fitting TRBD1. The CDR3 loop spans 16 amino acids. CDR1 MNHEY and CDR2 SMNVEV come from the germline V gene (reference sequence). With 6 bases clipped from V and 5 bases from J, the junction kept 14 bases outside the gene matches.

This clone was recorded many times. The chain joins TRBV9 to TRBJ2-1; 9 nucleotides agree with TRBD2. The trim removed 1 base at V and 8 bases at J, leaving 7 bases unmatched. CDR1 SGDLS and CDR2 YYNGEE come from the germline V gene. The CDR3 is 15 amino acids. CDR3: CASSVQRGAADEQFF. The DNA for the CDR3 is TGTGCCAGCAGCGTACAGCGGGGGGCCGCGGATGAGCAGTTCTTC.

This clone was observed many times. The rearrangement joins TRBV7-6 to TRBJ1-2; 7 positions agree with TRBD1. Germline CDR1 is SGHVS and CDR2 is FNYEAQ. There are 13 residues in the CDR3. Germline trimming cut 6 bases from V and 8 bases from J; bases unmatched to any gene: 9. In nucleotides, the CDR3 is TGTGCCAGCAGTCCCGACAGGGCTGGAGGCTACACCTTC. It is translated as CASSPDRAGGYTF.

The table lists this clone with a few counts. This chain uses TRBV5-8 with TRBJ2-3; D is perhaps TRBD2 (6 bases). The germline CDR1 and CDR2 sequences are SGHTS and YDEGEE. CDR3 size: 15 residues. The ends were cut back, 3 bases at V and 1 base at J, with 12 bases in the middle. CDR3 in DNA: TGTGCCAGCAGCTCAGGTAGCGGTCGCACAGATACGCAGTATTTT. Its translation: CASSSGSGRTDTQYF.

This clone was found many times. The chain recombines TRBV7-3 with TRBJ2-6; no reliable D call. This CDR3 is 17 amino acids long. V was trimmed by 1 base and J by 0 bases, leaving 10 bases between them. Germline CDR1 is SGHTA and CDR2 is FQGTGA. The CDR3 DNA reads TGTGCCAGCAGCTTAATCGGTTCAAGCTCTGGGGCCAACGTCCTGACTTTC. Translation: CASSLIGSSSGANVLTF.

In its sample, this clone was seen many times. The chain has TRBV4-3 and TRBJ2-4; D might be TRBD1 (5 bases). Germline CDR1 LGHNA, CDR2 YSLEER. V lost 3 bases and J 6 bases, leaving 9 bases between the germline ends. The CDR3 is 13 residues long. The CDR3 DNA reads TGCGCCAGCAGCCATCTCGACAGAAACATTCAGTACTTC. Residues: CASSHLDRNIQYF.

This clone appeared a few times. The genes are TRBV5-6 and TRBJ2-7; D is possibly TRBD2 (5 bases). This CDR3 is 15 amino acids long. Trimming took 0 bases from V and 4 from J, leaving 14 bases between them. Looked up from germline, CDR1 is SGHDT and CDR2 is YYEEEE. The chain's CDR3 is CASSLAGVGKYEQYF. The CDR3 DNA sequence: TGTGCCAGCAGCTTGGCCGGGGTAGGAAAGTACGAGCAGTACTTC.

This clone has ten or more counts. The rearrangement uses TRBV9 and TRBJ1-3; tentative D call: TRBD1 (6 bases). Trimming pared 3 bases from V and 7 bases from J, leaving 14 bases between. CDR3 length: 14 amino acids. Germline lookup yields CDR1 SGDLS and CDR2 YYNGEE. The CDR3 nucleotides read TGTGCCAGCAGCGACCGCTCCAGGGGCAACACCATATATTTT. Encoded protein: CASSDRSRGNTIYF.

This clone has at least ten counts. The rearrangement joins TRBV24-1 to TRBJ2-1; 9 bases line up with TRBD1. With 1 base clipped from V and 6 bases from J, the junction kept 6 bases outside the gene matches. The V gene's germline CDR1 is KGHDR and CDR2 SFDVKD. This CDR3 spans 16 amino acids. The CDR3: CATSDFRDRVGNEQFF. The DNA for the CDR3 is TGTGCCACCAGTGATTTCAGGGACAGGGTAGGCAATGAGCAGTTCTTC.

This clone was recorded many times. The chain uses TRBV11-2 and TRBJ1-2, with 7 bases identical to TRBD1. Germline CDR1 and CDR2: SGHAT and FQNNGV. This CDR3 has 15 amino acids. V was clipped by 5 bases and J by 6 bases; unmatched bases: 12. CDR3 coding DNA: TGTGCCAGCAGCCAGGGAGCGACAGGGAGGAATGGCTACACCTTC. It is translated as CASSQGATGRNGYTF.